This T cell receptor beta chain was recorded in a study of T cells in Graves' hyperthyroidism and ophthalmopathy. The TCR beta CDR3 regions underwent amplification using RNA transcripts as the source. The TCR CDR3 was amplified in a first-round RT-PCR using the HTBI primer set. Using its own MiXCR run on the multiplex PCR reads, TCRdb lists one record per CDR3 protein. This repertoire shows 550,000 to 650,000 distinct CDR3 sequences, 12% to 15% found once; its top ten account for over 11%. The junction had 7 bases not matched to a gene; V was cut back by 8 bases and J by 4 bases. Germline V lookup: CDR1 DFQATT, CDR2 SNEGSKA (reference sequence). The CDR3 runs to 13 residues. This clonotype was detected ten times or more.

The clonotype originates from a middle-aged woman with Graves' hyperthyroidism. The rearrangement uses TRBV20-1 and TRBJ2-1; TRBD2 agrees at 8 bases. What was sequenced was blood. The CDR3 DNA sequence: TGCAGTTTCGTAGCGGGAACATACAATGAGCAGTTCTTC. Translation gives CSFVAGTYNEQFF.